Listed below are T cell receptor beta chains from one sample, sequenced in a study of PD-L1 blockade in urothelial cancer. The assay was immunoSEQ multiplex PCR, and TCRdb's table has in-frame clones only and misses some. Found here are tens of thousands of clones, about nine tenths of them singletons; the top ten hold roughly 12%. Specimen: PBMCs, collected around atezolizumab (anti-PD-L1) treatment. The source is a man aged 55 to 70 with urothelial cancer. Each CDR3 is given with its conserved first and last residue. The D gene is left open where the match is weak. Where a row states a size, it is once, few, many or the class of an expanded clone; other rows omit it.

j_call	d_call	v_call	clone_size	cdr3_nt	cdr3_aa
TRBJ2-3	TRBD1	TRBV30	.	TGTGCCTGGAGTGTAGGGGCAGGGGGCCCAGATACGCAGTATTTT	CAWSVGAGGPDTQYF
TRBJ2-5	.	TRBV27	.	TGTGCCAGCAGTTCCGGGTTCCAAGAGACCCAGTACTTC	CASSSGFQETQYF
TRBJ2-7	TRBD1	TRBV5-6	.	TGTGCCAGCAGCGGTTTCGGGGAGCACAGGGGCGTCGAGCAGTACTTC	CASSGFGEHRGVEQYF
TRBJ2-2	.	TRBV29-1	.	TGCAGCGCGGACAGACAGAACACCGGGGAGCTGTTTTTT	CSADRQNTGELFF
TRBJ2-3	TRBD2	TRBV5-1	.	TGCGCCAGCAGCTTGGAGACTAGCAACACAGATACGCAGTATTTT	CASSLETSNTDTQYF
TRBJ2-7	TRBD2	TRBV7-9	.	TGTGCCAGCAGTGACGCGGGACTAGTCGGCGAGCAGTACTTC	CASSDAGLVGEQYF
TRBJ1-1	.	TRBV5-1	.	TGCGCCAGCAGCCGACAATTCGACGGAAACGAAGCTTTCTTT	CASSRQFDGNEAFF
TRBJ2-3	TRBD1	TRBV4-1	.	TGCGCCAGCAGCCAAGGACAGGGGGGCACAGATACGCAGTATTTT	CASSQGQGGTDTQYF
TRBJ1-2	.	TRBV7-3	.	TGTGCCAGCGCCGACAGAGCTAACTATGGCTACACCTTC	CASADRANYGYTF
TRBJ2-1	TRBD2	TRBV9	.	TGTGCCAGCAGCGTAACCGGGACTAACCCAAATGAGCAGTTCTTC	CASSVTGTNPNEQFF
TRBJ1-5	.	TRBV5-6	.	TGTGCCAGCAGCTCTAGGGGGTTATTAAGACAGCCCCAGCATTTT	CASSSRGLLRQPQHF
TRBJ2-7	.	TRBV5-6	.	TGTGCCAGCAGCTTGCAGTTCTACGAGCAGTACTTC	CASSLQFYEQYF
TRBJ2-6	.	TRBV5-6	.	TGTGCCAGCAGCCCGGGATCTGGGGCCAACGTCCTGACTTTC	CASSPGSGANVLTF
TRBJ2-5	TRBD1	TRBV2	.	TGTGCCAGCACCGCACAGGGGATGACCCAGTACTTC	CASTAQGMTQYF
TRBJ2-1	TRBD2	TRBV5-1	.	TGCGCCAGCAGCTTGGGTCGGGCGGGAGGGTACAATGAGCAGTTCTTC	CASSLGRAGGYNEQFF
TRBJ2-7	TRBD1	TRBV10-1	.	TGCGCCAGCAGTGAGTCGGCCCAGGACAGGGTGAGCGAGCAGTACTTC	CASSESAQDRVSEQYF
TRBJ2-2	.	TRBV30	.	TGTGCCTGGAGTGTAATGGGCCCGAACACCGGGGAGCTGTTTTTT	CAWSVMGPNTGELFF
TRBJ1-2	.	TRBV5-6	once	TGTGCCAGCAGCTTCGGGGTGGTGTTCTATGGCTACACCTTC	CASSFGVVFYGYTF
TRBJ1-5	TRBD1	TRBV6-1	.	TGTGCCAGCAGTGCCGGGACAGGGGGTCAGCCCCAGCATTTT	CASSAGTGGQPQHF
TRBJ2-1	.	TRBV7-3	.	TGTGCCAGCAGCCCCCCGGGGGGCTCCCCAAAGGAGCAGTTCTTC	CASSPPGGSPKEQFF
TRBJ2-3	TRBD2	TRBV28	.	TGTGCCAGCAGTTCCCCCGGGGGGGCCTCAGATACGCAGTATTTT	CASSSPGGASDTQYF
TRBJ2-1	.	TRBV19	.	TGTGCCAGTAGTATAGATTCTTCCGGGGTCGGGTTCTTC	CASSIDSSGVGFF
TRBJ2-2	TRBD2	TRBV5-7	.	TGTGCCAGCAGCTCGGGAGGGATCACCGGGGAGCTGTTTTTT	CASSSGGITGELFF
TRBJ2-7	.	TRBV10-2	.	TGCGCCAGCAGTGTTCTTGCGGGCTCCTACGAGCAGTACTTC	CASSVLAGSYEQYF
TRBJ2-4	.	TRBV29-1	.	TGCAGCGTTGGGGGCAGGGAAAGAAACATTCAGTACTTC	CSVGGRERNIQYF